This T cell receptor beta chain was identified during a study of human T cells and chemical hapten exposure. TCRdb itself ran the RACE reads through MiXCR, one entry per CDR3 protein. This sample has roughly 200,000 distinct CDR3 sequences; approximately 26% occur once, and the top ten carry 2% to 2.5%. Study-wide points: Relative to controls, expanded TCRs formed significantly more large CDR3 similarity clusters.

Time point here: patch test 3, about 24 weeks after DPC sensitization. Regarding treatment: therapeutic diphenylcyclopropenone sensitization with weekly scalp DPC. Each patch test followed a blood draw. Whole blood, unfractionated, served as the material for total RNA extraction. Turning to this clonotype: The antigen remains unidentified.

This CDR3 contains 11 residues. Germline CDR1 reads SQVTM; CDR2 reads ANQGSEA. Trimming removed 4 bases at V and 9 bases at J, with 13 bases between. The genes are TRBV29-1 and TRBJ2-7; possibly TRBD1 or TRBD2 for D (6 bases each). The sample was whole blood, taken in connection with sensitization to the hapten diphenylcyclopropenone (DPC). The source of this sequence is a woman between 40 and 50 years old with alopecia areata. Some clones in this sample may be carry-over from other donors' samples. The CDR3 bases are TGCAGCGTTGGATCGGGGGCCGGGCAGTACTTC. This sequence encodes CSVGSGAGQYF.